This T cell receptor beta chain came from a study of blood T cell repertoires in COVID-19. Overall study: Acute and convalescent COVID-19 specimens originated in the United States, Italy and Spain.

Across 20 to 25 US areas, participants ranged in age from roughly 18 to 95 years. Participants were placed into cohorts based on the clinical history they reported. Here immunoSEQ multiplex PCR was the method, and the copy in TCRdb shows in-frame clones only, minus some. The table has approximately 360,000 clones, more than 75% seen once; the top ten hold approximately 0.96%. J was trimmed by 6 bases and V by 3 bases; bases with no gene match: 8. The germline CDR1 and CDR2 sequences are LNHDA and SQIVND (reference sequence). The CDR3 contains 14 residues. This clonotype was sampled from a woman in her twenties or thirties with acute COVID-19. The V gene is TRBV19, the J gene TRBJ2-7; 7 bases line up with TRBD1. The sample comprised PBMCs or T cells enriched from blood (not recorded which). The CDR3 is CASSITGVLGEQYF. The CDR3 coding sequence is TGTGCCAGTAGTATTACAGGGGTCTTGGGCGAGCAGTACTTC.